The next 19 T cell receptor beta chains were all read from a single sample in a study of T cell repertoires in cytomegalovirus infection. TCRdb re-analysed the reads in MiXCR, keeping a single row per CDR3 protein. This table holds about a million distinct CDR3 sequences, 31% found once. What these receptors recognize is not known. Sample: cultured CD8+ T cells from PBMCs, taken from culture after CMV antigen stimulation. All receptors derive from a human donor in good health (CMV status not recorded). Some clones in this sample may be carry-over from other donors' samples.

The rearrangement uses TRBV6-6 and TRBJ1-1; D is unresolved. Looked up from germline, CDR1 is MNHNY and CDR2 is SVGAGI (reference sequence). Trimming removed 5 bases at V and 8 bases at J, with 6 bases between. The CDR3 runs 10 residues. CDR3 region: CASSHEEAFF. DNA for the CDR3: TGTGCCAGCAGTCACGAAGAAGCTTTCTTT.

The chain joins TRBV4-1 to TRBJ1-4; D call uncertain. Germline-derived CDR1 and CDR2 are MGHRA and YSYEKL. This CDR3 region has 15 residues. V dropped 4 bases and J dropped 7 bases, with 16 bases sitting between them. The CDR3 region is CASSPYWGDGEKLFF. The CDR3, as DNA: TGCGCCAGCAGCCCTTATTGGGGTGATGGTGAAAAACTGTTTTTT.

In this sample, this clonotype turned up a few times. The chain recombines TRBV11-2 with TRBJ1-1, with a weak D call TRBD1 (5 bases). The CDR3 has 14 amino acids. Trimming shortened V by 6 bases and J by 0 bases, and 11 bases separated the two germline ends. Germline V gene lookup returns CDR1 SGHAT and CDR2 FQNNGV. The CDR3 here is CASRFVRVNTEAFF. CDR3 bases: TGTGCCAGCAGGTTCGTCAGGGTGAACACTGAAGCTTTCTTT.

The chain recombines TRBV6-5 with TRBJ2-1; 9 positions match TRBD2. The CDR3 consists of 16 residues. The V and J ends lost 4 bases and 8 bases, in that order; junction bases with no gene match: 12. Germline CDR1 and CDR2: MNHEY and SVGAGI. The CDR3 DNA follows: TGTGCCAGCAGTTCCCTAGCGGGGTCCTTCAGAGATGAGCAGTTCTTC. Amino acids: CASSSLAGSFRDEQFF.

J is TRBJ2-3 and V is TRBV28; 10 bases align to TRBD2. The V and J ends lost 8 bases and 6 bases, in that order; junction bases with no gene match: 14. This CDR3 comprises 16 residues. CDR1 and CDR2 (germline): MDHEN, SYDVKM. The CDR3 sequence: CASSSGREGAEDTQYF. The CDR3 nucleotides are TGTGCCAGCTCTAGCGGGAGAGAGGGGGCAGAGGATACGCAGTATTTT.

This chain uses TRBV7-9 with TRBJ1-2; D gene ambiguous. V was cut by 5 bases and J by 4 bases, with 8 bases left in between. The CDR3 is 12 residues long. Germline CDR1 SEHNR, CDR2 FQNEAQ (reference sequence). The CDR3 region is CASSNSPYGYTF. In DNA form, the CDR3 reads TGTGCCAGCAGCAACAGTCCCTATGGCTACACCTTC.

About this clonotype: One end of the junction fails to match germline, which may point to a read error. The rearrangement uses TRBV7-2 and TRBJ2-3; TRBD1 is a possible D gene (6 bases). The CDR3 has 16 amino acids. Germline CDR1 SGHTA, CDR2 FQGNSA. The DNA of the CDR3 is TGTGCCAGCAGCGGGGTATTGAGGGGGAGCACAGATGCGCAGTATTTT. This sequence encodes CASSGVLRGSTDAQYF.

This clonotype was seen more than once but under ten times. The chain recombines TRBV24-1 with TRBJ2-1, with D uncertain. The CDR3 loop spans 14 amino acids. Germline V gene sequence: CDR1 KGHDR, CDR2 SFDVKD. Deletions cut 0 bases from V and 2 bases from J, with 4 bases between. The CDR3 loop reads CATSDLLPYNEQFF. For the CDR3, the DNA is TGTGCCACCAGTGATTTGCTGCCCTACAATGAGCAGTTCTTC.

There are many counts of this clonotype. V gene TRBV19 combines with J gene TRBJ2-6, with a tentative D call TRBD1 (5 bases). Germline lookup yields CDR1 LNHDA and CDR2 SQIVND (reference sequence). The length of the CDR3 is 16 residues. Trimming left V 0 bases short and J 2 bases short, with 8 bases between. The CDR3 loop is CASSIDQGTGANVLTF. The DNA of the CDR3 is TGTGCCAGTAGTATAGATCAGGGCACTGGGGCCAACGTCCTGACTTTC.

The gene calls are TRBV7-6 and TRBJ2-1, with D possibly TRBD2 on 5 matching bases. The CDR3 has 14 amino acids. Germline CDR1 and CDR2: SGHVS and FNYEAQ. V was clipped by 2 bases and J by 9 bases, with 14 bases between them. The CDR3 reads CASSLSGPLGEQFF. The CDR3 DNA is TGTGCCAGCAGCTTAAGCGGACCCCTAGGTGAGCAGTTCTTC. The full variable domain, in which reference TRBV7-6 and TRBJ2-1 provide the parts outside the CDR3, is GAGVSQSPRYKVTKRGQDVALRCDPISGHVSLYWYRQALGQGPEFLTYFNYEAQQDKSGLPNDRFSAERPEGSISTLTIQRTEQRDSAMYRCASSLSGPLGEQFFGPGTRLTVL.

J is TRBJ1-3 and V is TRBV12-3 or TRBV12-4, with D tentatively TRBD1 (6 bases). Trimming shortened V by 7 bases and J by 2 bases, and 12 bases separated the two germline ends. The CDR3 contains 14 residues. In DNA form, the CDR3 reads TGTGCCAGCATCCCCCGGGACACTGGAAACACCATATATTTT. Residues: CASIPRDTGNTIYF.

This chain links TRBV7-9 with TRBJ1-1; TRBD1 agrees at 8 bases. CDR1 is SEHNR and CDR2 is FQNEAQ in the germline V gene (reference sequence). This CDR3 region has 16 residues. Trimming removed 5 bases from V and 3 bases from J; junction bases left unmatched: 11. The DNA of the CDR3 is TGTGCCAGCAGCGCGGACAGGGTTTCACCCTACACTGAAGCTTTCTTT. Amino acid sequence: CASSADRVSPYTEAFF.

The gene calls are TRBV29-1 and TRBJ2-7; 9 bases are shared with TRBD1. This CDR3 is built from 13 residues. After removal of 4 bases from V and 4 bases from J, the junction contained 5 bases not matched to a gene. Germline V gives CDR1 SQVTM, CDR2 ANQGSEA. The CDR3 sequence: CSVGTGEVYEQYV. The CDR3 nucleotides are TGCAGCGTTGGGACAGGGGAAGTGTACGAGCAGTACGTC.

This clonotype occurred many times. The chain carries TRBV11-3 and TRBJ1-3, with D perhaps TRBD1 (5 bases). The CDR3 extends over 15 amino acids. Germline V gives CDR1 SGHNT, CDR2 YENEEA. V was cut by 1 base and J by 0 bases, with 7 bases left in between. CDR3 in DNA: TGTGCCAGCAGCTTAGGACAGCACTCTGGAAACACCATATATTTT. It yields the protein CASSLGQHSGNTIYF. Full variable domain (rest looked up from reference TRBV11-3 and TRBJ1-3): EAGVVQSPRYKIIEKKQPVAFWCNPISGHNTLYWYLQNLGQGPELLIRYENEEAVDDSQLPKDRFSAERLKGVDSTLKIQPAELGDSAVYLCASSLGQHSGNTIYFGEGSWLTVV.

The chain employs TRBV4-2 and TRBJ2-2, with D perhaps matching TRBD2 (7 bases). The CDR3 is 18 amino acids. V dropped 0 bases and J dropped 1 base, with 15 bases sitting between them. Germline CDR1 is LGHNA and CDR2 is YNFKEQ. This CDR3 reads CASSQEYPGGRNTGELFF. The CDR3 bases are TGTGCCAGCAGCCAAGAGTATCCCGGGGGGCGGAACACCGGGGAGCTGTTTTTT.

This clonotype showed up just a few times. The V and J genes are TRBV27 and TRBJ2-3, with D unclear. CDR3 length: 14 amino acids. Germline V gene data show CDR1 as MNHEY and CDR2 as SMNVEV (reference sequence). Trimming left V 5 bases short and J 4 bases short, with 13 bases between. The CDR3 loop reads CASSPRTSADTQYF. CDR3 in DNA: TGTGCCAGCAGTCCCCGGACCAGCGCAGATACGCAGTATTTT.

Details on this clonotype: A much larger clone differs from this one at a single base, so this may be a read error. The V call is TRBV7-6, the J call TRBJ1-4; D is ambiguous. CDR3 length: 13 amino acids. From germline, CDR1 is SGHVS and CDR2 FNYEAQ. The CDR3 is CASSTLRQEKLLF. The CDR3 bases are TGTGCCAGCAGCACACTACGTCAGGAAAAACTGTTGTTT.

This clonotype was counted only a few times. V and J are TRBV6-1 and TRBJ1-5; 9 positions agree with TRBD1. This CDR3 comprises 17 residues. The V gene end was trimmed by 0 bases and the J gene end by 1 base; junction bases not matched to a gene: 4. CDR1 and CDR2 from the germline V gene are MNHNS and SASEGT. The CDR3 nucleotides are TGTGCCAGCAGTGAAGCTCAGGGGACAGGGAGCAATCAGCCCCAGCATTTT. Translated: CASSEAQGTGSNQPQHF.

Points on this clonotype: The junction differs from germline at one of its ends, possibly a read error. The V and J genes are TRBV7-6 and TRBJ2-1, with D perhaps TRBD1 (6 bases). The CDR3 contains 14 residues. Germline lookup yields CDR1 SGHVS and CDR2 FNYEAQ. The CDR3 bases are TGTGCCAGCAGCTTAGAATTCGGGGACAATAAGCAGTTCTTC. It codes for CASSLEFGDNKQFF.